What follows are 14 T cell receptor beta chains derived from one specimen sequenced in a study of T cell responses to AZD1222 COVID-19 vaccine. Assay used: immunoSEQ multiplex PCR; TCRdb lists only in-frame clones, some missing. The data contain about 110,000 clones, around nine tenths of them singletons. Sample: peripheral blood, taken 28 days after the second AZD1222 dose. The receptors were sampled from an adult who received the AZD1222 COVID-19 vaccine.

The chain joins TRBV5-6 to TRBJ1-3, with D hard to call. From germline, CDR1 is SGHDT and CDR2 YYEEEE. The germline V and J ends were trimmed by 0 bases and 2 bases, with 18 bases remaining between them. This CDR3 has 18 residues. CDR3 protein: CASSLAGSRQRPGNTIYF. The CDR3 DNA is TGTGCCAGCAGCTTGGCAGGATCTCGGCAGAGACCTGGAAACACCATATATTTT. The whole variable domain, filled in from reference TRBV5-6 and TRBJ1-3, reads DAGVTQSPTHLIKTRGQQVTLRCSPKSGHDTVSWYQQALGQGPQFIFQYYEEEERQRGNFPDRFSGHQFPNYSSELNVNALLLGDSALYLCASSLAGSRQRPGNTIYFGEGSWLTVV.

The rearrangement links TRBV18 to TRBJ2-3; D not certain. Trimming removed 6 bases from V and 4 bases from J, with 11 bases in between. The CDR3 runs to 13 residues. Per germline, CDR1 KGHSH and CDR2 LQKENI. The CDR3 loop reads CASSPGVADTQYF. The DNA of the CDR3 is TGTGCCAGCTCCCCCGGTGTGGCAGATACGCAGTATTTT. Full variable domain (rest looked up from reference TRBV18 and TRBJ2-3): NAGVMQNPRHLVRRRGQEARLRCSPMKGHSHVYWYRQLPEEGLKFMVYLQKENIIDESGMPKERFSAEFPKEGPSILRIQQVVRGDSAAYFCASSPGVADTQYFGPGTRLTVL.

This rearrangement joins TRBV28 to TRBJ2-7; D gene uncertain. Germline assignment: CDR1 MDHEN and CDR2 SYDVKM. The CDR3 loop spans 11 amino acids. V lost 6 bases and J 4 bases, leaving 7 bases between the germline ends. CDR3 sequence reads: CASSPGYEQYF. The CDR3 bases are TGTGCCAGCAGCCCGGGTTACGAGCAGTACTTC.

The V gene is TRBV10-3, the J gene TRBJ1-5; the D gene is possibly TRBD1 (5 bases). Looked up from germline, CDR1 is ENHRY and CDR2 is SYGVKD. This CDR3 spans 15 amino acids. V was shortened by 0 bases and J by 4 bases, with 10 bases between the two germline ends. The CDR3 is CAISESQGVNQPQHF. Written as DNA, the CDR3 is TGTGCCATCAGTGAGTCTCAGGGTGTGAATCAGCCCCAGCATTTT.

The chain uses TRBV7-8 and TRBJ1-1; 11 bases are shared with TRBD1. The germline V gene encodes CDR1 SGHVS and CDR2 FQNEAQ. This CDR3 is built from 16 residues. Germline trimming cut 5 bases from V and 4 bases from J; bases unmatched to any gene: 9. This CDR3 reads CASSLGQGAWSTEAFF. The CDR3 nucleotides read TGTGCCAGCAGCCTCGGACAGGGGGCGTGGAGCACTGAAGCTTTCTTT.

The chain employs TRBV7-6 and TRBJ2-1; D is perhaps TRBD1 (5 bases). This CDR3 has 14 amino acids. Deletions cut 0 bases from V and 4 bases from J, with 7 bases between. The germline CDR1 and CDR2 sequences are SGHVS and FNYEAQ. The CDR3 loop reads CASSLARDYNEQFF. CDR3 sequence (DNA): TGTGCCAGCAGCTTAGCCAGGGATTACAATGAGCAGTTCTTC.

The V gene is TRBV19, the J gene TRBJ2-1, with TRBD2 matching 12 bases. The CDR3 is 14 amino acids. CDR1 is LNHDA and CDR2 is SQIVND in the germline V gene (reference sequence). Trimming took 3 bases from V and 7 from J; bases not matched to a gene: 1. This chain's CDR3 is CASSILAGGNEQFF. CDR3 sequence (DNA): TGTGCCAGTAGTATTCTAGCGGGAGGGAATGAGCAGTTCTTC.

The chain combines TRBV13 with TRBJ2-1; 13 nucleotides align to TRBD2. The CDR3 has 15 amino acids. The V gene's germline CDR1 is PRHDT and CDR2 FYEKMQ (reference sequence). The ends lost 5 bases at V and 10 bases at J; junction bases unmatched: 8. CDR3 protein: CASSVLAGGMMEQFF. CDR3 coding DNA: TGTGCCAGCAGCGTACTAGCGGGGGGGATGATGGAGCAGTTCTTC.

Turning to this clone: Other DNA sequences in this specimen translate into the identical CDR3. This chain uses TRBV19 with TRBJ2-1, with 8 bases lining up with TRBD1. After removal of 5 bases from V and 1 base from J, the junction contained 4 bases not matched to a gene. The CDR3 is made up of 15 amino acids. The germline V gene has CDR1 LNHDA and CDR2 SQIVND (reference sequence). This CDR3 reads CASSPGQGSYNEQFF. CDR3 DNA: TGTGCCAGTAGTCCCGGACAGGGATCCTACAATGAGCAGTTCTTC.

The J gene is TRBJ2-3, the V gene TRBV6-5, with D unresolved. This CDR3 has 16 residues. From germline, CDR1 is MNHEY and CDR2 SVGAGI. V was shortened by 4 bases and J by 0 bases, with 14 bases between the two germline ends. This chain's CDR3 is CASSSLWAVSTDTQYF. The CDR3 DNA follows: TGTGCCAGCAGTTCCCTTTGGGCTGTGAGCACAGATACGCAGTATTTT.

This sequence joins TRBV6-5 and TRBJ1-6; the D is unclear. The CDR3 sequence is 16 residues long. The germline V gene has CDR1 MNHEY and CDR2 SVGAGI. V was clipped by 2 bases and J by 3 bases, with 11 bases between them. CDR3 sequence (DNA): TGTGCCAGCAGTTACAGTTCGTCGTACTATAATTCACCCCTCCACTTT. The encoded protein is CASSYSSSYYNSPLHF.

A single count supports this clone. The V gene is TRBV29-1, the J gene TRBJ1-1, with TRBD1 matching over 9 bases. Germline V gives CDR1 SQVTM, CDR2 ANQGSEA. The CDR3 totals 14 residues. Losses at the gene ends were 6 bases for V and 3 bases for J; bases not matched to a gene: 8. The CDR3 DNA reads TGCAGCGTAACCGGACAGGGGACACACACTGAAGCTTTCTTT. Protein sequence: CSVTGQGTHTEAFF. The full variable domain, with the rest looked up from reference TRBV29-1 and TRBJ1-1, is SAVISQKPSRDICQRGTSLTIQCQVDSQVTMMFWYRQQPGQSLTLIATANQGSEATYESGFVIDKFPISRPNLTFSTLTVSNMSPEDSSIYLCSVTGQGTHTEAFFGQGTRLTVV.

The rearrangement joins TRBV30 to TRBJ1-3; D ambiguous. This CDR3 region has 10 residues. Germline V CDR1 and CDR2: GTSNPN, SVGIG (reference sequence). V lost 5 bases and J lost 8, with 7 bases in between. The CDR3 DNA reads as TGTGCCTGGGCCCAGGACACCATATATTTT. It encodes CAWAQDTIYF.

This chain connects TRBV7-2 to TRBJ2-7; D possibly uses TRBD1 or TRBD2 (6 bases each). Germline CDR1 is SGHTA and CDR2 is FQGNSA. V was cut by 1 base and J by 6 bases, with 13 bases left in between. This CDR3 is 14 amino acids long. The CDR3 here is CASSLVGGKGEQYF. DNA for the CDR3: TGTGCCAGCAGCTTAGTGGGGGGCAAGGGCGAGCAGTACTTC.